This T cell receptor (beta chain) came from a study of T cell responses to AZD1222 COVID-19 vaccine. Clones were read by immunoSEQ multiplex PCR, and TCRdb kept only the in-frame ones, dropping some. This sample has 200,000 to 300,000 clones, with 85% to 95% found just once. This clone has only one observation. What it binds is not known. General study points: In all cases, repertoires were sampled only after the peak T cell response. White British people made up most donors, females outnumbered males, and clonal diversity was possibly underestimated.

The V gene's germline CDR1 is LNHDA and CDR2 SQIVND (reference sequence). The CDR3 is 13 amino acids. Trimming pared 4 bases from V and 7 bases from J, leaving 10 bases between. V gene TRBV19 combines with J gene TRBJ1-4; D remains ambiguous. The sequence came from an adult in good health. Here the sequenced sample was peripheral blood, taken on day 0 of AZD1222 vaccination. CDR3 protein: CASSNGGFEKLFF. CDR3 DNA: TGTGCCAGTAGTAACGGCGGATTTGAAAAACTGTTTTTT.